Listed below are T cell receptor beta chains from one sample, sequenced in a study of shared clonotypes between healthy human individuals. Generated by immunoSEQ multiplex PCR, the TCRdb table keeps only in-frame clones and is missing some. Of some 2,100,000 clones listed, 90% to 95% are singletons. The sample consisted of naive CD8+ T cells from PBMCs. The receptors were sampled from a man between 18 and 35 years old in good health. Some clones in this sample may be carry-over from other donors' samples. Both conserved end residues are part of each CDR3. A D gene is named only where the DNA matches it firmly. Only part of the rows carry a size: once, few, many, or a class if the clone is expanded.

cdr3_nt cdr3_aa clone_size j_call d_call v_call
TGTGCTAGTGGCCCCGAGCGAAATGAGCAGTTCTTC CASGPERNEQFF - TRBJ2-1 - TRBV12-5
TGTGCCAGCAGCCCGCGGACAGGTTTGCGCAGCACTGAAGCTTTCTTT CASSPRTGLRSTEAFF - TRBJ1-1 TRBD1 TRBV5-4
TGCGCCAGCAGCCTAGAGCCCAGGGGCACAGATACGCAGTATTTT CASSLEPRGTDTQYF - TRBJ2-3 - TRBV4-1
TGCAGCGTTGGGGGGGGTACAAGCTACGAGCAGTACTTC CSVGGGTSYEQYF - TRBJ2-7 TRBD2 TRBV29-1
TGTGCCAGCAGCCAAGATACCGGATCGGGCACAGATACGCAGTATTTT CASSQDTGSGTDTQYF - TRBJ2-3 - TRBV4-2
TGTGCCAGCAGCCAAGACCCTTTGGACAGTGTTGGCAATCAGCCCCAGCATTTT CASSQDPLDSVGNQPQHF - TRBJ1-5 - TRBV4-2
TGCGCCAGCAGCCAAGCCCCGGGACAAAGGGATCAGCCCCAGCATTTT CASSQAPGQRDQPQHF - TRBJ1-5 - TRBV4-1
TGTGCCAGCAGCTCACCAAAGGGAGGAATAGTCTACAATGAGCAGTTCTTC CASSSPKGGIVYNEQFF - TRBJ2-1 - TRBV7-9
TGTGCCAGCATCGCCGGGACAGGGTTCTTTGATGAGCAGTTCTTC CASIAGTGFFDEQFF - TRBJ2-1 TRBD1 TRBV27
TGTGCCAGTAGGTCAGGGGGAGAGGTCACTGAAGCTTTCTTT CASRSGGEVTEAFF - TRBJ1-1 TRBD1 TRBV19
TGTGCCAGCAGCTTAGAATACGGGCCCGGAAACACCATATATTTT CASSLEYGPGNTIYF once TRBJ1-3 - TRBV7-7
TGTGCCAGCAGCGTAAGTGGGGTAGCGGGACACGAGCAGTACTTC CASSVSGVAGHEQYF - TRBJ2-7 TRBD2 TRBV9
TGCGCCAGCAGCCAACGCGTTGGGTACGAGCAGTACTTC CASSQRVGYEQYF - TRBJ2-7 - TRBV4-1
TGTGCCTGGAGTGTCGGAGCGGGAATGGCCTACGAGCAGTACTTC CAWSVGAGMAYEQYF - TRBJ2-7 TRBD2 TRBV30
TGTGCCACCTCCCCGGGACAGGACTATGGCTACACCTTC CATSPGQDYGYTF - TRBJ1-2 TRBD1 TRBV7-6